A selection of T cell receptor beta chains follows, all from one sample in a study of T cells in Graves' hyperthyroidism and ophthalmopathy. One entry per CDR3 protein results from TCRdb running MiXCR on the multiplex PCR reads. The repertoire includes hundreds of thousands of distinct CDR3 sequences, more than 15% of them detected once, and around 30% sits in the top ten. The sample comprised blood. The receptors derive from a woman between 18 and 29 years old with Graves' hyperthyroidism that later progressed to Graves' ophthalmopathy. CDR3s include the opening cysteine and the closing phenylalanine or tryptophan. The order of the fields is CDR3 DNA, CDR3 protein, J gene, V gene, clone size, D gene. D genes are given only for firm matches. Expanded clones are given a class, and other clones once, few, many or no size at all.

CDR3nt: TGTGCCATCAAGGACCAGGGACAGTCTAACTATGGCTACACCTTC
CDR3aa: CAIKDQGQSNYGYTF
j_gene: TRBJ1-2
v_gene: TRBV10-3
abundance: .
d_gene: TRBD1

CDR3nt: TGTTCCATCAGCCGCAAGAGGCGGGGACCCTCCTACGAGCAGTACTTC
CDR3aa: CSISRKRRGPSYEQYF
j_gene: TRBJ2-7
v_gene: TRBV10-3
abundance: few
d_gene: .

CDR3nt: TGTGCCAGCCCAGCCCTTCCGGGACAGGGTTTCAATGAGCAGTTCTTC
CDR3aa: CASPALPGQGFNEQFF
j_gene: TRBJ2-1
v_gene: TRBV28
abundance: many
d_gene: TRBD1

CDR3nt: TGCAGTGCTAGGGCGCGTAGGACTAGCGGGACTAGCACAGATACGCAGTATTTT
CDR3aa: CSARARRTSGTSTDTQYF
j_gene: TRBJ2-3
v_gene: TRBV20-1
abundance: .
d_gene: TRBD2

CDR3nt: TGTGCCAGTAGTATCGGGACAGGGGGTGAGCAGTTCTTC
CDR3aa: CASSIGTGGEQFF
j_gene: TRBJ2-1
v_gene: TRBV19
abundance: .
d_gene: TRBD1

CDR3nt: TGTGCCAGCAGCTTAGGAGGGCAGCGATCACCCCTCCACTTT
CDR3aa: CASSLGGQRSPLHF
j_gene: TRBJ1-6
v_gene: TRBV7-2
abundance: few
d_gene: .

CDR3nt: TGTGCCAGCAGGATCCCGGGCGGCGAGCAGTACTTC
CDR3aa: CASRIPGGEQYF
j_gene: TRBJ2-7
v_gene: TRBV28
abundance: few
d_gene: .

CDR3nt: TGCGCCAGCAGTGAGGACAACACAGATACGCAGTATTTT
CDR3aa: CASSEDNTDTQYF
j_gene: TRBJ2-3
v_gene: TRBV6-9
abundance: .
d_gene: .

CDR3nt: TGTGCCAGCAGCTTGACCAGACAGGGGCCAAATCAGCCCCAGCATTTT
CDR3aa: CASSLTRQGPNQPQHF
j_gene: TRBJ1-5
v_gene: TRBV5-8
abundance: once
d_gene: TRBD1

CDR3nt: TGCAGTGCTAGACTAGCGGGCAGGGATTCCTACAATGAGCAGTTCTTC
CDR3aa: CSARLAGRDSYNEQFF
j_gene: TRBJ2-1
v_gene: TRBV20-1
abundance: many
d_gene: TRBD2

CDR3nt: TGTGCCAGCAGCCCCAGGGGGATGCACTACGAGCAGTACTTC
CDR3aa: CASSPRGMHYEQYF
j_gene: TRBJ2-7
v_gene: TRBV5-6
abundance: many
d_gene: TRBD1

CDR3nt: TGTGCCTGGGGGACCGTTGAAAGGAACACTGAAGCTTTCTTT
CDR3aa: CAWGTVERNTEAFF
j_gene: TRBJ1-1
v_gene: TRBV30
abundance: .
d_gene: .

CDR3nt: TGTGCCAGCAGCTCAGGGACTAGCGGGATTAGCACAGATACGCAGTATTTT
CDR3aa: CASSSGTSGISTDTQYF
j_gene: TRBJ2-3
v_gene: TRBV5-6
abundance: few
d_gene: TRBD2

CDR3nt: TGTGCCAGCAGCCAAGCTCCAATAAATTCACCCCTCCACTTT
CDR3aa: CASSQAPINSPLHF
j_gene: TRBJ1-6
v_gene: TRBV4-2
abundance: .
d_gene: .

CDR3nt: TGTGCCAGCAGTTACTCACAGTCTGGAAACACCATATATTTT
CDR3aa: CASSYSQSGNTIYF
j_gene: TRBJ1-3
v_gene: TRBV12-3/TRBV12-4
abundance: .
d_gene: .

CDR3nt: TGTGCCAGTAGTATACCCAAACGGGGGACCGGGGAGCTGTTTTTT
CDR3aa: CASSIPKRGTGELFF
j_gene: TRBJ2-2
v_gene: TRBV19
abundance: few
d_gene: .

CDR3nt: TGTGCCAGCAGTGAAATGGTTAGAGATCAGCCCCAGCATTTT
CDR3aa: CASSEMVRDQPQHF
j_gene: TRBJ1-5
v_gene: TRBV2
abundance: .
d_gene: .

CDR3nt: TGTGCCAGCAGTTCCCGGGACACAAACAATGAGCAGTTCTTC
CDR3aa: CASSSRDTNNEQFF
j_gene: TRBJ2-1
v_gene: TRBV7-2
abundance: .
d_gene: .

CDR3nt: TGTGCCAGCGGGATCGGACAGGGATCGTCACCCCTCCACTTT
CDR3aa: CASGIGQGSSPLHF
j_gene: TRBJ1-6
v_gene: TRBV28
abundance: .
d_gene: TRBD1

CDR3nt: TGTGCCAGCAGCGGGAGGACAGGGGGCCAGGCCAAAAACATTCAGTACTTC
CDR3aa: CASSGRTGGQAKNIQYF
j_gene: TRBJ2-4
v_gene: TRBV11-2
abundance: many
d_gene: TRBD1